This note documents a single T cell receptor (beta chain) sequence. Its antigen is still unknown. The V and J ends lost 3 bases and 5 bases respectively, with 12 bases between them. CDR3 length: 14 amino acids. The record originates from a study of T-cell memory formation after mild COVID-19. TCRalpha and TCRbeta libraries used 5'RACE with constant-segment primers and UMIs. One entry per CDR3 protein, called by TCRdb with MiXCR from the 5' RACE reads. This table has 410,000 or so distinct CDR3 sequences, under 25% appearing once. Study conclusions and caveats: There were some responding clones in pre-infection memory, which suggested that cross-reactive memory had joined. Among contracting clones, CD4+ were mainly CM/EM and CD8+ enriched in EMRA.

Sequenced: PBMCs or a T cell subset sorted from them (not recorded which). The V call is TRBV12-3 or TRBV12-4, the J call TRBJ2-3; no clear D gene. The TCR originated in an adult woman who had mild COVID-19 (a few samples of this study predate the infection). Cell type and time point are not known. Here the CDR3 reads CASSLYLTLDTQYF. CDR3 coding DNA: TGTGCCAGCAGTTTGTACTTAACCTTAGATACGCAGTATTTT.